Listed below are T cell receptor beta chains from one sample, sequenced in a study of T cell repertoires in cytomegalovirus infection. TCRdb re-called the reads through MiXCR, storing one row per CDR3 protein. The sample consists of under 200,000 distinct CDR3 sequences, less than 25% of them appearing once. The antigens of these receptors remain unknown. The specimen was CD8+ T cells from cultured PBMCs, collected from culture after CMV antigen stimulation. The receptors were gathered from a human donor in good health (CMV status not recorded). Some clones in this sample may be carry-over from other donors' samples. Each CDR3 is given with its conserved first and last residue. A D gene is named only where the DNA matches it firmly. The listing skips clone size in some rows; elsewhere it reads once, few, many or a size class.

>.|.|TRBJ2-1|16|TRBV7-2
CASSLSRGSSFNEQFF
TGTGCCAGCAGCTTAAGTCGGGGGAGCAGTTTCAATGAGCAGTTCTTC
>few|TRBD1|TRBJ2-7|14|TRBV28
CASSSGTASYEQYF
TGTGCCAGCAGTTCCGGGACAGCATCCTACGAGCAGTACTTC
>.|.|TRBJ1-1|15|TRBV7-8
CASSSLTGLNTEAFF
TGTGCCAGCAGCTCGCTCACAGGATTAAACACTGAAGCTTTCTTT
>.|.|TRBJ2-7|17|TRBV7-2
CASSPFLRPRERYEQYF
TGTGCCAGCAGCCCCTTTTTAAGACCCAGGGAAAGGTACGAGCAGTACTTC
>.|.|TRBJ2-2|14|TRBV6-1
CASDGTGVTGELFF
TGTGCCAGCGATGGCACGGGGGTCACCGGGGAGCTGTTTTTT
>many|TRBD1|TRBJ1-3|16|TRBV7-8
CASSSRTGHSGNTIYF
TGTGCCAGCAGCTCCCGGACAGGGCACTCTGGAAACACCATATATTTT
>.|.|TRBJ1-6|10|TRBV7-6
CASEGSPLHF
TGTGCCAGCGAGGGATCACCCCTCCACTTT
>few|.|TRBJ1-5|12|TRBV12-3/TRBV12-4
CASKDGNQPQHF
TGTGCCAGCAAGGATGGCAATCAGCCCCAGCATTTT
>few|.|TRBJ2-7|15|TRBV6-2/TRBV6-3
CASSARDGGQYEQYF
TGTGCCAGCAGCGCCCGGGACGGAGGGCAATACGAGCAGTACTTC
>few|.|TRBJ1-5|16|TRBV12-3/TRBV12-4
CASSAYGGNSNQPQHF
TGTGCCAGCAGTGCCTATGGGGGAAATAGCAATCAGCCCCAGCATTTT
>.|TRBD1|TRBJ1-1|15|TRBV7-9
CASSPRQGGNTEAFF
TGTGCCAGCAGCCCCCGACAGGGCGGGAACACTGAAGCTTTCTTT
>.|.|TRBJ2-3|15|TRBV7-3
CASRLTGLVADTQYF
TGTGCCAGCAGGTTAACGGGCCTGGTGGCAGATACGCAGTATTTT
>few|.|TRBJ1-1|15|TRBV6-2/TRBV6-3
CASRFVGTLNTEAFF
TGTGCCAGCAGATTCGTTGGGACACTGAACACTGAAGCTTTCTTT
>.|.|TRBJ2-3|12|TRBV7-6
CASSQFTDTQYF
TGTGCCAGCAGCCAGTTCACAGATACGCAGTATTTT
>.|.|TRBJ1-1|12|TRBV7-6
CASSPFLTEAFF
TGTGCCAGCAGCCCTTTTCTGACTGAAGCTTTCTTT
>.|TRBD1|TRBJ1-1|15|TRBV29-1
CSVGDRGGLDTEAFF
TGCAGCGTTGGGGACAGGGGAGGGCTGGATACTGAAGCTTTCTTT
>.|.|TRBJ1-2|15|TRBV7-2
CASSLDRGSFDGYTF
TGTGCCAGCAGCTTAGATCGGGGTTCATTCGATGGCTACACCTTC
>few|.|TRBJ1-2|14|TRBV27
CASSLSKQNYGYTF
TGTGCCAGCAGTTTATCAAAACAGAACTATGGCTACACCTTC
>few|.|TRBJ2-2|14|TRBV5-1
CASCAQANTGELFF
TGCGCCAGCTGCGCACAGGCGAACACCGGGGAGCTGTTTTTT
>.|TRBD1|TRBJ2-7|15|TRBV7-9
CASSLGTGLPYEQYF
TGTGCCAGCAGCTTAGGGACAGGGTTACCCTACGAGCAGTACTTC
>few|.|TRBJ1-2|14|TRBV9
CASSPGSHRYGYTF
TGTGCCAGCAGCCCGGGGAGTCATCGGTATGGCTACACCTTC
>few|TRBD1|TRBJ1-2|15|TRBV7-6
CASSFGTGDAYGYTF
TGTGCCAGCAGCTTCGGGACAGGGGATGCCTATGGCTACACCTTC
>few|.|TRBJ1-5|18|TRBV14
CASSQDSSDSYSNQPQHF
TGTGCCAGCAGCCAAGATTCGTCGGATTCGTATAGCAATCAGCCCCAGCATTTT
>few|TRBD1|TRBJ1-1|15|TRBV11-2
CASSRHTGEGTEAFF
TGTGCCAGCAGCCGCCATACAGGGGAGGGCACTGAAGCTTTCTTT
>.|TRBD1|TRBJ2-7|16|TRBV11-2
CASSLSRTGALYEQYF
TGTGCCAGCAGCTTATCAAGGACAGGGGCCCTCTACGAGCAGTACTTC
>.|TRBD2|TRBJ2-3|18|TRBV12-3/TRBV12-4
CASSLGAHEAGATDTQYF
TGTGCCAGCAGTTTAGGAGCCCACGAAGCGGGGGCTACAGATACGCAGTATTTT
>.|TRBD1|TRBJ1-1|18|TRBV19
CAPLWGQGAGGMNTEAFF
TGTGCCCCCCTGTGGGGACAGGGGGCCGGGGGGATGAACACTGAAGCTTTCTTT
>many|.|TRBJ2-5|12|TRBV7-8
CASRTKKETQYF
TGTGCCAGCAGGACTAAGAAAGAGACCCAGTACTTC
>.|TRBD1|TRBJ1-1|15|TRBV2
CASRIRTGGNTEAFF
TGTGCCAGCAGGATAAGGACAGGGGGGAACACTGAAGCTTTCTTT